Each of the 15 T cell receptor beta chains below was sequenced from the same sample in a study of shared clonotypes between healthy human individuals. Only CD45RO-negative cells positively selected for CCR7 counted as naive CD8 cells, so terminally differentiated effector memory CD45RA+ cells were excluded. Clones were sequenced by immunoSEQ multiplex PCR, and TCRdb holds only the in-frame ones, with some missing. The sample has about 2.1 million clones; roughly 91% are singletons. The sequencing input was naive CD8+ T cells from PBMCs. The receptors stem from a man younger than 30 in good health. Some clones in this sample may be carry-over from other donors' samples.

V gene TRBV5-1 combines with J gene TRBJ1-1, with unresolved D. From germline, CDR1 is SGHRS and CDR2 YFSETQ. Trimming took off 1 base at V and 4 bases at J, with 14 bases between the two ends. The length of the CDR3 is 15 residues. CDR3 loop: CASSLYSLGGTEAFF. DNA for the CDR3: TGCGCCAGCAGCTTGTACAGCCTGGGCGGCACTGAAGCTTTCTTT.

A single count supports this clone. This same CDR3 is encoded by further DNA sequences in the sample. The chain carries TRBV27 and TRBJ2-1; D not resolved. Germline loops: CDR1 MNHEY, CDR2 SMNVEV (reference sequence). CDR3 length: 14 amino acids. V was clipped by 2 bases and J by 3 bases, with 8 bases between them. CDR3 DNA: TGTGCCAGCAGTTTACGGTCCAGCTACAATGAGCAGTTCTTC. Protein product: CASSLRSSYNEQFF.

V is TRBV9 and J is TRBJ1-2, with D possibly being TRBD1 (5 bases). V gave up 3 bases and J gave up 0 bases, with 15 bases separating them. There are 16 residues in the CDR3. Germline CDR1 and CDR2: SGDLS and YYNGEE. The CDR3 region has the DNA TGTGCCAGCAGCGCGGGCGGGGCAAGTACTAACTATGGCTACACCTTC. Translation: CASSAGGASTNYGYTF.

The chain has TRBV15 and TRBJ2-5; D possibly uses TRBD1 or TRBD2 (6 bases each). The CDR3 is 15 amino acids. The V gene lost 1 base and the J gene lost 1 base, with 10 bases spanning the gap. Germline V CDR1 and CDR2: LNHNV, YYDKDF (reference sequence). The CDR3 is CATSRGGTPQETQYF. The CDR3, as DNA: TGTGCCACCAGCAGAGGCGGGACACCCCAAGAGACCCAGTACTTC.

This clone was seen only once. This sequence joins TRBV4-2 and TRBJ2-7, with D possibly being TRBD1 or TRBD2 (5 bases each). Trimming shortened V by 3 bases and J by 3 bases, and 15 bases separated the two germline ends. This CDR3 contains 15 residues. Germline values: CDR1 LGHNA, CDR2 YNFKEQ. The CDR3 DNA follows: TGTGCCAGCAGCCAGGAACCGGGACGGAACTACGAGCAGTACTTC. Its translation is CASSQEPGRNYEQYF.

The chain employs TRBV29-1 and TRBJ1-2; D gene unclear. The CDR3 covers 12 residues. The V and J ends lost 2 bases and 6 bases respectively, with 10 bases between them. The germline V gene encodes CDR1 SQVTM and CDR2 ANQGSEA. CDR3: CSVEFRRHGYTF. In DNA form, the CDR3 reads TGCAGCGTTGAATTCAGGCGACATGGCTACACCTTC.

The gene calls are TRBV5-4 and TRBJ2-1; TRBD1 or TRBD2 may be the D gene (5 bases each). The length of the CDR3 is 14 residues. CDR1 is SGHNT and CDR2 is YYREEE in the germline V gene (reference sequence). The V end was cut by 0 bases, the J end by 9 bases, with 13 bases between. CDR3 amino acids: CASSLGTRAGEQFF. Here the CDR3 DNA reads TGTGCCAGCAGCTTGGGGACACGGGCGGGTGAGCAGTTCTTC.

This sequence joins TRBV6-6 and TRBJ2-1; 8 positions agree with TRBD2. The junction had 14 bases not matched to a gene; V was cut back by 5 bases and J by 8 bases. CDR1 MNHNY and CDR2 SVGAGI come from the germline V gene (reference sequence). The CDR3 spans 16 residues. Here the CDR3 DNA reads TGTGCCAGCAGTCATGACACGGGAGGGGCTTCGGATGAGCAGTTCTTC. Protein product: CASSHDTGGASDEQFF.

This CDR3 is CSVLGGARPEGTEAFF. The DNA for the CDR3 is TGCAGCGTCCTGGGGGGGGCGCGCCCCGAAGGCACTGAAGCTTTCTTT. This chain links TRBV29-1 with TRBJ1-1, with a possible D match to TRBD1 (6 bases). The V and J ends lost 6 bases and 4 bases respectively, with 24 bases between them. Per germline, CDR1 SQVTM and CDR2 ANQGSEA. CDR3 size: 16 residues.

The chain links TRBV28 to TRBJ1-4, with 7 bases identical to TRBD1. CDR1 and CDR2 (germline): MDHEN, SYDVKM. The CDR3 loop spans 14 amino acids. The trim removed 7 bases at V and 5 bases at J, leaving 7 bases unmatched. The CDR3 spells CASTFTGDNEKLFF. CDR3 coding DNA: TGTGCCAGCACCTTTACAGGGGACAATGAAAAACTGTTTTTT. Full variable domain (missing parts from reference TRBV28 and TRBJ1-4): DVKVTQSSRYLVKRTGEKVFLECVQDMDHENMFWYRQDPGLGLRLIYFSYDVKMKEKGDIPEGYSVSREKKERFSLILESASTNQTSMYLCASTFTGDNEKLFFGSGTQLSVL.

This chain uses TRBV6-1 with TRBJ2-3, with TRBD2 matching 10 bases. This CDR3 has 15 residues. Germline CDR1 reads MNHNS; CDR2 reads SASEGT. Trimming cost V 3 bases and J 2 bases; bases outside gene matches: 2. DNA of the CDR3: TGTGCCAGCAGTGATCTAGCGGGGGCCACAGATACGCAGTATTTT. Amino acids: CASSDLAGATDTQYF.

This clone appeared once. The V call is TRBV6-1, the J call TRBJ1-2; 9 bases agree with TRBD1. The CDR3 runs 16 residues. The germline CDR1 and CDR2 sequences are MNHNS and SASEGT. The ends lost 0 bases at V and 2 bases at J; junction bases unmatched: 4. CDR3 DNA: TGTGCCAGCAGTGAAGCCTACAGGGGGCTGAACTATGGCTACACCTTC. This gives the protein CASSEAYRGLNYGYTF.

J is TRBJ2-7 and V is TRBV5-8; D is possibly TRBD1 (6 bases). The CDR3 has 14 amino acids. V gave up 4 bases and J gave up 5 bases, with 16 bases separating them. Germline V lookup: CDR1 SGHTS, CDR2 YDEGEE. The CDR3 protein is CASSLTGTMDEQYF. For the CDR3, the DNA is TGTGCCAGCAGCCTCACTGGGACAATGGACGAGCAGTACTTC.

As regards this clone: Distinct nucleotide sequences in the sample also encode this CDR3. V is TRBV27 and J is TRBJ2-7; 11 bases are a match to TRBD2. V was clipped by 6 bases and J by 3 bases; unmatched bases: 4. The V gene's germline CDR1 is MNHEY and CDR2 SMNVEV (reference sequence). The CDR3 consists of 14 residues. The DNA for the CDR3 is TGTGCCAGCAGCTTAGCGGGAGGGAACTACGAGCAGTACTTC. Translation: CASSLAGGNYEQYF.

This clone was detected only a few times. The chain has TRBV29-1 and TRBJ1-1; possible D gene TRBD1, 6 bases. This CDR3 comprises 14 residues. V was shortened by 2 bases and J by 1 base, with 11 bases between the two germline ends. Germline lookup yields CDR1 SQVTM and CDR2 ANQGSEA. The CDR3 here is CSVERDTGNTEAFF. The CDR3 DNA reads TGCAGCGTTGAACGGGACACGGGGAACACTGAAGCTTTCTTT.